Presented here are 17 T cell receptor beta chains from one specimen sequenced in a study of cytomegalovirus exposure and HLA in healthy donors. Primers included in the PCR were 60 Vbeta and 13 Jbeta primers. Profiled with immunoSEQ multiplex PCR; TCRdb holds only in-frame clones, not every one. This table has approximately 150,000 clones, approximately 72% appearing once. The sample was PBMCs. The receptors were gathered from a man aged 40-55 years in good health and CMV-seronegative.

The chain has TRBV13 and TRBJ2-7; TRBD1 matches 12 bases. J lost 7 bases, V lost 3 bases, and 16 bases had no gene match. There are 18 residues in the CDR3. CDR1 and CDR2 (germline): PRHDT, FYEKMQ (reference sequence). The CDR3: CASSFGVLTGQGAGEQYF. CDR3 sequence (DNA): TGTGCCAGCAGCTTCGGAGTTCTAACGGGACAGGGGGCTGGGGAGCAGTACTTC.

The count of this clone is one. CDR3 region: CASSFAENTEAFF. CDR3 coding DNA: TGTGCCAGCAGCTTCGCAGAAAACACTGAAGCTTTCTTT. The V call is TRBV13, the J call TRBJ1-1; D gene unclear. Germline CDR1 PRHDT, CDR2 FYEKMQ (reference sequence). Deletions cut 3 bases from V and 2 bases from J, with 7 bases between. The CDR3 runs to 13 residues.

This clone was observed a single time. The rearrangement joins TRBV6-1 to TRBJ2-7, with 8 bases lining up with TRBD2. The germline CDR1 and CDR2 sequences are MNHNS and SASEGT. The CDR3 length is 15 residues. V lost 1 base and J lost 3; bases outside the gene matches: 5. CDR3 residues: CASSEGVAGFYEQYF. The CDR3 DNA sequence: TGTGCCAGCAGTGAAGGGGTAGCGGGGTTCTACGAGCAGTACTTC.

The chain recombines TRBV6-5 with TRBJ1-5, with TRBD1 matching over 8 bases. V shed 6 bases and J 0 bases; nucleotides not matched to a gene: 4. Germline V gene lookup returns CDR1 MNHEY and CDR2 SVGAGI. The CDR3 spans 15 residues. The CDR3 sequence is CASRRQGNSNQPQHF. DNA of the CDR3: TGTGCCAGCAGACGACAGGGGAATAGCAATCAGCCCCAGCATTTT.

The V and J genes are TRBV25-1 and TRBJ2-1; 10 bases are a match to TRBD2. V was pared by 9 bases and J by 1 base, with 3 bases of the junction left unmatched. The CDR3 extends over 14 amino acids. CDR1 MGHDK and CDR2 SYGVNS come from the germline V gene. DNA of the CDR3: TGTGCCAGTAGGACTAGCGGTTCCTACAATGAGCAGTTCTTC. It specifies CASRTSGSYNEQFF.

This chain connects TRBV4-3 to TRBJ2-4; D perhaps matches TRBD2 (5 bases). Germline V gene sequence: CDR1 LGHNA, CDR2 YSLEER. V lost 4 bases to trimming and J lost 1 base, with 17 bases between them. This CDR3 spans 17 amino acids. CDR3 coding DNA: TGCGCCAGCAGCCCCGGGGAGATGGTGTGGGCCAAAAACATTCAGTACTTC. It translates to CASSPGEMVWAKNIQYF.

The chain couples TRBV6-5 to TRBJ1-2; D possibly corresponds to TRBD1 (5 bases). Trimming removed 1 base at V and 3 bases at J, with 12 bases between. The CDR3 runs 15 residues. The V gene's germline CDR1 is MNHEY and CDR2 SVGAGI. CDR3 DNA: TGTGCCAGCAGTTACTACGGGAGGGGATACTATGGCTACACCTTC. It encodes CASSYYGRGYYGYTF.

The chain links TRBV7-9 to TRBJ2-1; 9 positions agree with TRBD2. This CDR3 has 16 residues. V was clipped by 1 base and J by 4 bases; unmatched bases: 5. Germline V gene sequence: CDR1 SEHNR, CDR2 FQNEAQ (reference sequence). The CDR3 is CASSLVGLAGYNEQFF. CDR3 coding DNA: TGTGCCAGCAGCTTAGTTGGGCTAGCGGGGTACAATGAGCAGTTCTTC.

V is TRBV6-4 and J is TRBJ2-2; 15 nucleotides agree with TRBD2. V was pared by 7 bases and J by 4 bases, with 7 bases of the junction left unmatched. From germline, CDR1 is MRHNA and CDR2 SNTAGT. This CDR3 spans 17 amino acids. CDR3 coding DNA: TGTGCCAGCACCGAAGGACTAGCGGGAGGGATCACCGGGGAGCTGTTTTTT. This sequence encodes CASTEGLAGGITGELFF.

The chain carries TRBV9 and TRBJ2-4; 8 bases map to TRBD2. The germline CDR1 and CDR2 sequences are SGDLS and YYNGEE. V shed 0 bases, J shed 8 bases, and the junction held 4 bases outside the gene matches. This CDR3 is 14 amino acids long. The chain's CDR3 is CASSVDSGGDIQYF. CDR3 bases: TGTGCCAGCAGCGTAGACTCCGGGGGGGACATTCAGTACTTC.

The chain links TRBV6-1 to TRBJ2-7, with TRBD2 as a possible D gene (5 bases). The germline CDR1 and CDR2 sequences are MNHNS and SASEGT. The CDR3 covers 16 residues. V lost 0 bases and J lost 2, with 14 bases in between. This CDR3 reads CASSEARAVMTYEQYF. DNA of the CDR3: TGTGCCAGCAGTGAAGCGAGGGCAGTGATGACCTACGAGCAGTACTTC.

The chain couples TRBV4-3 to TRBJ2-3, with 7 bases identical to TRBD2. CDR3 size: 16 residues. V shed 2 bases and J 3 bases; nucleotides not matched to a gene: 8. Germline CDR1 is LGHNA and CDR2 is YSLEER. The CDR3 protein is CASSQSGRELTDTQYF. The CDR3 nucleotides read TGCGCCAGCAGCCAAAGTGGGCGGGAGTTGACAGATACGCAGTATTTT.

This chain connects TRBV4-1 to TRBJ1-1; D call uncertain. The CDR3 extends over 16 amino acids. Trimming stripped 2 bases from V and 1 base from J, with 14 bases between. Germline V gives CDR1 MGHRA, CDR2 YSYEKL. The CDR3 is CASSQRHPTPNTEAFF. CDR3 bases: TGCGCCAGCAGCCAAAGACACCCGACACCGAACACTGAAGCTTTCTTT.

The chain couples TRBV7-2 to TRBJ1-1, with 7 bases fitting TRBD1. Trimming took 0 bases from V and 6 from J; bases not matched to a gene: 4. This CDR3 spans 14 amino acids. Germline CDR1 reads SGHTA; CDR2 reads FQGNSA. The CDR3 protein is CASSLAPTGAEAFF. The CDR3 nucleotides read TGTGCCAGCAGCTTAGCTCCTACAGGGGCTGAAGCTTTCTTT.

The chain combines TRBV5-1 with TRBJ1-3; 8 bases match TRBD1. Germline V CDR1 and CDR2: SGHRS, YFSETQ. V trimming: 4 bases; J trimming: 7 bases; junction bases outside the gene matches: 7. The CDR3 is made up of 14 amino acids. This chain's CDR3 is CASSLGQVSNTIYF. The CDR3, as DNA: TGCGCCAGCAGCCTGGGACAGGTATCCAACACCATATATTTT.

This clone was counted only a few times. This chain joins TRBV28 and TRBJ1-4, with D perhaps TRBD1 (5 bases). CDR1 and CDR2 from the germline V gene are MDHEN and SYDVKM. This CDR3 is built from 14 residues. V lost 3 bases to trimming and J lost 6 bases, with 11 bases between them. The chain's CDR3 is CASSFDSRDEKLFF. DNA of the CDR3: TGTGCCAGCAGTTTCGACAGCAGAGATGAAAAACTGTTTTTT.

The V gene is TRBV6-5, the J gene TRBJ2-7; D is perhaps TRBD2 (6 bases). The CDR3 is 15 residues long. Deletions cut 0 bases from V and 5 bases from J, with 14 bases between. CDR1 is MNHEY, CDR2 SVGAGI, per germline. CDR3 amino acids: CASSYSSSGGHEQYF. DNA of the CDR3: TGTGCCAGCAGTTACTCGAGTAGCGGAGGGCACGAGCAGTACTTC.